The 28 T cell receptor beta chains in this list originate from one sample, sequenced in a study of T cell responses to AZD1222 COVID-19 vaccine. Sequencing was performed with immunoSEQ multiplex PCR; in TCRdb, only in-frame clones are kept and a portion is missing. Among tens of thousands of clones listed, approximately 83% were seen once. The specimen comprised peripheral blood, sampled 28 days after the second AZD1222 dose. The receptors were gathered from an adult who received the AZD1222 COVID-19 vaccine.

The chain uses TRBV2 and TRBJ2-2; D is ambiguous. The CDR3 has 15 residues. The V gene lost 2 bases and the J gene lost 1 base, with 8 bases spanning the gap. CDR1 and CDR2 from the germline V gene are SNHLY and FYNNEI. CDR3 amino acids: CASSESVGNTGELFF. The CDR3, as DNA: TGTGCCAGCAGTGAATCAGTAGGGAACACCGGGGAGCTGTTTTTT.

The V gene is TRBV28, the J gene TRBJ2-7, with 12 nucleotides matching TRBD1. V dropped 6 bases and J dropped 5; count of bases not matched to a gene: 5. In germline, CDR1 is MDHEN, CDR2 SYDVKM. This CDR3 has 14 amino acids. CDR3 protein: CASSPGQGANEQYF. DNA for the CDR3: TGTGCCAGCAGCCCGGGACAGGGGGCGAACGAGCAGTACTTC.

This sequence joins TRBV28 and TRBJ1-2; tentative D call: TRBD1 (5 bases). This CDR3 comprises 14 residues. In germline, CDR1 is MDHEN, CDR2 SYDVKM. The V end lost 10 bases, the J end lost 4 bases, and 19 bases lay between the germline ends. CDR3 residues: CATPGGEGRYGYTF. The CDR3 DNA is TGTGCCACCCCCGGAGGGGAAGGGCGCTATGGCTACACCTTC.

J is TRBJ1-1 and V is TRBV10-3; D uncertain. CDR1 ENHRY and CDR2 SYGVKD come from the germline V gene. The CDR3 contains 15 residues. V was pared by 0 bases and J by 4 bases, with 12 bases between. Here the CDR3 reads CAISESSQSFTEAFF. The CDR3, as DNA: TGTGCCATCAGTGAGTCGAGTCAGTCGTTCACTGAAGCTTTCTTT.

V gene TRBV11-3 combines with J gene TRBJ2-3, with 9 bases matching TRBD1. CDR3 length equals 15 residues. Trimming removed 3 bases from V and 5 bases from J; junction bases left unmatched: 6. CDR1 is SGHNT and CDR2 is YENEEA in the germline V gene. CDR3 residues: CASSLPGQGEDTQYF. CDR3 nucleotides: TGTGCCAGCAGCTTGCCGGGACAGGGTGAAGATACGCAGTATTTT.

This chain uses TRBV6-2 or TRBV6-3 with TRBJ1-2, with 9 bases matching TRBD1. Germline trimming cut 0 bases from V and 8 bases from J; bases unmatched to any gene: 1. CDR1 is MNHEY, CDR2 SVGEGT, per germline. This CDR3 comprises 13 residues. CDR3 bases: TGTGCCAGCAGTTACTCGGGACAGGGAGGCTACACCTTC. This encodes CASSYSGQGGYTF.

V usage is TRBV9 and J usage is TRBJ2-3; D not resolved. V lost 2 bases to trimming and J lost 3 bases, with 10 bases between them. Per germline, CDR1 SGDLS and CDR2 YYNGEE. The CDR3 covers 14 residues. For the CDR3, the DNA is TGTGCCAGCAGCGTGGGCCTGATGACAGATACGCAGTATTTT. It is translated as CASSVGLMTDTQYF.

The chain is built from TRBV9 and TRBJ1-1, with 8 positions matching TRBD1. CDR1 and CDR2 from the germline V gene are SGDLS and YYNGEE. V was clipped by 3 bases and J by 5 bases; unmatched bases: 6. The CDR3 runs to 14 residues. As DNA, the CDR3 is TGTGCCAGCAGCGGAGACAGGGGAGCAACTGAAGCTTTCTTT. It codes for CASSGDRGATEAFF.

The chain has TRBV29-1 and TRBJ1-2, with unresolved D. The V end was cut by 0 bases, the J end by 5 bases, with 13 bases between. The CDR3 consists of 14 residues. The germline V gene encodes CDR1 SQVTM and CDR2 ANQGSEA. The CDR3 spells CSVEDLYSDYGYTF. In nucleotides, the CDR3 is TGCAGCGTTGAAGATCTCTACAGCGATTATGGCTACACCTTC.

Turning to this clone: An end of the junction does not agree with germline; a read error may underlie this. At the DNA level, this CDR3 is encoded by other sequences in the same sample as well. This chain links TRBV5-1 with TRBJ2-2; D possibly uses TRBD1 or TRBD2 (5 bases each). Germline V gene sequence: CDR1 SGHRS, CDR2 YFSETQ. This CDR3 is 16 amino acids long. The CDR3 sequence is CASSSGQGRTSGELFF. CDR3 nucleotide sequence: TGCGCCAGCAGCTCAGGACAAGGTCGTACGTCCGGGGAGCTATTTTTT. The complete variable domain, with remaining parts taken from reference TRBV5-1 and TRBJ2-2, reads KAGVTQTPRYLIKTRGQQVTLSCSPISGHRSVSWYQQTPGQGLQFLFEYFSETQRNKGNFPGRFSGRQFSNSRSEMNVSTLELGDSALYLCASSSGQGRTSGELFFGEGSRLTVL.

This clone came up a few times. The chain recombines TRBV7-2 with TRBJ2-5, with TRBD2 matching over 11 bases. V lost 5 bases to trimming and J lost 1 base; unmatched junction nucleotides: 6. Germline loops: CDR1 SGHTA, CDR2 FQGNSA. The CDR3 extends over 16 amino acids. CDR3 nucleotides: TGTGCCAGCAGCGCTTCTAGCGGGAGGCTCCAAGAGACCCAGTACTTC. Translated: CASSASSGRLQETQYF.

The CDR3 coding sequence is TGCAGTGCTATAAATGGAAACATTCAGTACTTC. This encodes CSAINGNIQYF. The rearrangement uses TRBV20-1 and TRBJ2-4; D gene unclear. The CDR3 length is 11 residues. V shed 4 bases and J shed 6 bases, with 7 bases lying between them. The V gene's germline CDR1 is DFQATT and CDR2 SNEGSKA (reference sequence).

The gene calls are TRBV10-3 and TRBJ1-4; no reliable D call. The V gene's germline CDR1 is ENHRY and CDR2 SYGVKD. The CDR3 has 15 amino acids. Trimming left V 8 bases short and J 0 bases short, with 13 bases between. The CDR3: CAIGGNPTTNEKLFF. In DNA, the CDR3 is TGTGCCATCGGAGGGAACCCAACAACTAATGAAAAACTGTTTTTT.

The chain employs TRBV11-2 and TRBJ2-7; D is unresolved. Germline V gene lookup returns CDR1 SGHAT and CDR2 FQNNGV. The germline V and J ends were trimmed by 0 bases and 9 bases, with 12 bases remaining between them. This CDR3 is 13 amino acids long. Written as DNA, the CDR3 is TGTGCCAGCAGCTTAGAGGTGGGGTCCCGGCAGTACGTC. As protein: CASSLEVGSRQYV.

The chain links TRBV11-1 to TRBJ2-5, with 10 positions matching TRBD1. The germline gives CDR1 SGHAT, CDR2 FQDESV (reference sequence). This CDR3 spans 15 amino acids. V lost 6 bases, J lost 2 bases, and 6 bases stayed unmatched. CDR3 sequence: CASSWQGQGQETQYF. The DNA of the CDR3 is TGTGCCAGCAGTTGGCAGGGACAGGGGCAAGAGACCCAGTACTTC.

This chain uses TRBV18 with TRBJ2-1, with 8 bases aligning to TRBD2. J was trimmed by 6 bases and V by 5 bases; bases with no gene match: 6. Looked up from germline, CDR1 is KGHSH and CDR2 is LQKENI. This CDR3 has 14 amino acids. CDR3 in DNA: TGTGCCAGCTCAATACCGGGACTAGTCAATGAGCAGTTCTTC. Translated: CASSIPGLVNEQFF.

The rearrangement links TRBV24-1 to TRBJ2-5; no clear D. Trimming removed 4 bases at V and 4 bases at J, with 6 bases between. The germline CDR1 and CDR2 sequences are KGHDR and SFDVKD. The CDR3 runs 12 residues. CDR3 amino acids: CATSDPGETQYF. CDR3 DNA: TGTGCCACCAGTGACCCTGGAGAGACCCAGTACTTC.

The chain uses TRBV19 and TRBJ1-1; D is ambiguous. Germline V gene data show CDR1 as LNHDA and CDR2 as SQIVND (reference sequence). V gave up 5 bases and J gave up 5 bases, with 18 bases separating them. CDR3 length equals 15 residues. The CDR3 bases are TGTGCCAGTAGTCCGGTCTGGCTCGGTGTGACTGAAGCTTTCTTT. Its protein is CASSPVWLGVTEAFF.

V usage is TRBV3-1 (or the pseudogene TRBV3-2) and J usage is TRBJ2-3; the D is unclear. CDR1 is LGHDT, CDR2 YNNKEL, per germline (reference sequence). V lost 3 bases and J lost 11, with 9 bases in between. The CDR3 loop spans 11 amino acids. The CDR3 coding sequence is TGTGCCAGCAGCCAGGGCCAACTGCAGTATTTT. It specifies CASSQGQLQYF.

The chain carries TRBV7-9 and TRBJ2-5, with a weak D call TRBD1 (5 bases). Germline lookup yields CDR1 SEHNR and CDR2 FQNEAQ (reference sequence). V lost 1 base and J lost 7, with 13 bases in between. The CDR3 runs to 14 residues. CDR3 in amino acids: CASSLVAGMGTQYF. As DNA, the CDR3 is TGTGCCAGCAGCTTAGTCGCAGGGATGGGGACCCAGTACTTC.

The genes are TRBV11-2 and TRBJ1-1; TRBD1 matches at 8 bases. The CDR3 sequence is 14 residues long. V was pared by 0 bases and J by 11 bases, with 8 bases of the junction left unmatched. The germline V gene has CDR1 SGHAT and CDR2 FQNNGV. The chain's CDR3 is CASSLDRGRLVAFF. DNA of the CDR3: TGTGCCAGCAGCTTAGACAGGGGGCGCCTGGTGGCTTTCTTT.

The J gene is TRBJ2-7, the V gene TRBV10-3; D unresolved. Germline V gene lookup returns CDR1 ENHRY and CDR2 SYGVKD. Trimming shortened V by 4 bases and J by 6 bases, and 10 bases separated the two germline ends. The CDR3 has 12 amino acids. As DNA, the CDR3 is TGTGCCATCAGTGCCGTATTTGGCGAGCAGTACTTC. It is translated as CAISAVFGEQYF.

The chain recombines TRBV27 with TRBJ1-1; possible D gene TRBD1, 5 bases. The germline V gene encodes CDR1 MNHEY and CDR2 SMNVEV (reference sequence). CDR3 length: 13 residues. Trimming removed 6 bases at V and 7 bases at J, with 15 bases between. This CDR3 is CASSSPGPSEAFF. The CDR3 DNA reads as TGTGCCAGCAGCTCCCCGGGGCCAAGTGAAGCTTTCTTT.

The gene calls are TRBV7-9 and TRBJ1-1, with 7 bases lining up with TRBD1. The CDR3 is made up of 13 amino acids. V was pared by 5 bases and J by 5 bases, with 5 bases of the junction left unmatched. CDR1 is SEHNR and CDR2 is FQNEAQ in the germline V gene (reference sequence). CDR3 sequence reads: CASSRRQGTEAFF. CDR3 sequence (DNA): TGTGCCAGCAGCCGACGACAGGGAACTGAAGCTTTCTTT.

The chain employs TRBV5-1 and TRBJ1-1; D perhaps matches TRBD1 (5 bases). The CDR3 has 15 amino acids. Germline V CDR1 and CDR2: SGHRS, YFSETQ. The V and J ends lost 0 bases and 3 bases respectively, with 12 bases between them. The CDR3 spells CASSLAPREDTEAFF. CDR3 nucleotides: TGCGCCAGCAGCTTGGCCCCCAGGGAAGACACTGAAGCTTTCTTT. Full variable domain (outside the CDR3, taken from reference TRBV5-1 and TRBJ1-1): KAGVTQTPRYLIKTRGQQVTLSCSPISGHRSVSWYQQTPGQGLQFLFEYFSETQRNKGNFPGRFSGRQFSNSRSEMNVSTLELGDSALYLCASSLAPREDTEAFFGQGTRLTVV.

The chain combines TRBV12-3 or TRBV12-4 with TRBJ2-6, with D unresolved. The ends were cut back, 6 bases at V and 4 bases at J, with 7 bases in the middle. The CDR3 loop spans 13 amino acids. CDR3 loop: CASSPGGANVLTF. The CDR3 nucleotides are TGTGCCAGCAGCCCAGGAGGGGCCAACGTCCTGACTTTC.

DNA of the CDR3: TGTGCCAGCAGCTTCCAAGGGGGCTTTGGGGCCAACGTCCTGACTTTC. Its translation is CASSFQGGFGANVLTF. The chain couples TRBV11-3 to TRBJ2-6, with 7 bases aligning to TRBD1. Germline CDR1 is SGHNT and CDR2 is YENEEA. The CDR3 is 16 amino acids. Trimming at V came to 3 bases and at J to 3 bases, leaving 5 bases not matched to a gene.

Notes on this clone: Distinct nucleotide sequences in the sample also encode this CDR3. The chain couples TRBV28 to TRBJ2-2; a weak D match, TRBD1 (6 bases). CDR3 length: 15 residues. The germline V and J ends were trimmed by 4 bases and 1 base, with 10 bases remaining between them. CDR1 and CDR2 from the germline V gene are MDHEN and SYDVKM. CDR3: CASSSGTLNTGELFF. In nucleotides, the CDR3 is TGTGCCAGCAGTTCCGGGACATTGAACACCGGGGAGCTGTTTTTT.